The sequence of this TCR beta chain was determined in a study of T cell responses to AZD1222 COVID-19 vaccine. Study conclusions and caveats: Close to half of spike-specific TCRs reportedly recognize unmutated variant regions.

This CDR3 region has 16 residues. Trimming took 4 bases from V and 0 from J; bases not matched to a gene: 5. Data came from immunoSEQ multiplex PCR; TCRdb stores just in-frame clones and leaves some out. The sample has fewer than 150,000 clones; 90% are singletons. In regard to this clone: The antigen is undetermined.

This chain uses TRBV5-3 with TRBJ2-7, with 12 bases fitting TRBD2. TRBV5-3 is recorded as an ORF, its role being uncertain. The clonotype comes from an adult in good health. Sequencing was performed on peripheral blood, taken on day 0 of AZD1222 vaccination. CDR3: CARSRWGLAGSYEQYF. As DNA, the CDR3 is TGTGCCAGAAGCCGATGGGGACTAGCGGGCTCCTACGAGCAGTACTTC.